This TCR beta chain comes out of a study of blood T cell repertoires in COVID-19. Study background: The analysed material was cDNA or gDNA that came from T cells, B-cell-depleted T cells, or PBMCs.

This CDR3 contains 19 residues. Looked up from germline, CDR1 is MDHEN and CDR2 is SYDVKM. V lost 3 bases and J lost 1; bases outside the gene matches: 12. Under the authors' procedure: Counts of nucleated cells, estimated from reference gene primer amplification, were obtained. Repertoires were generated with immunoSEQ multiplex PCR, while TCRdb's copy carries only in-frame clones and drops some. V, J and clone size derive from that table, while D and trimming were established from the DNA sequence. This repertoire shows about 160,000 clones, about 86% found once; its top ten account for roughly 3.5%.

The sequenced sample consisted of peripheral blood. The TCR comes from a man in his sixties or seventies with acute or convalescent COVID-19. V is TRBV28 and J is TRBJ2-1, with 10 bases identical to TRBD2. The CDR3 loop reads CASSFSQAGGPGSYNEQFF. CDR3 DNA: TGTGCCAGCAGTTTCTCTCAAGCGGGAGGGCCGGGGTCCTACAATGAGCAGTTCTTC.